This T cell receptor (beta chain) was sequenced for a study of brain T cells in children with intractable seizures. Study results and caveats: HCMV serostatus was not known, and viral specificity came from CDR3 similarity only.

Repertoires were generated with immunoSEQ multiplex PCR, while TCRdb's copy carries only in-frame clones and drops some. The table records around 100,000 clones, 94% of them present only once. Surgery cases with the highest brain T cell transcript signatures were chosen for sequencing. At least one anti-epileptic drug was given before surgery. Germline V lookup: CDR1 MDHEN, CDR2 SYDVKM. The CDR3 is made up of 13 amino acids. V was pared by 9 bases and J by 4 bases, with 5 bases of the junction left unmatched. As concerns this clone: No antigen is known for it.

Source: peripheral blood, taken at surgery. The clonotype originates from a boy under two years old with hemimegalencephaly and intractable seizures. V is TRBV28 and J is TRBJ2-3, with 9 bases fitting TRBD1. This chain's CDR3 is CASRDRDADTQYF. The CDR3 DNA is TGTGCCAGTAGGGACAGGGATGCAGATACGCAGTATTTT. The whole variable domain, filled in from reference TRBV28 and TRBJ2-3, reads DVKVTQSSRYLVKRTGEKVFLECVQDMDHENMFWYRQDPGLGLRLIYFSYDVKMKEKGDIPEGYSVSREKKERFSLILESASTNQTSMYLCASRDRDADTQYFGPGTRLTVL.